These 8 T cell receptor beta chains originate from one sample sequenced in a study of shared clonotypes between healthy human individuals. Profiling relied on immunoSEQ multiplex PCR, and the TCRdb table lists in-frame clones only, not all of them. The sample carries about 500,000 clones, approximately 71% recorded once. Sequencing was performed on PBMCs. Receptors originate from a woman aged 40 to 50 in good health. Some clones in this sample may be carry-over from other donors' samples.

Note on this clone: One junction end does not reproduce the germline sequence, and a read error may be involved. This same CDR3 is encoded by further DNA sequences in the sample. The chain joins TRBV6-4 to TRBJ1-6; D unresolved. There are 16 residues in the CDR3. CDR1 and CDR2 from the germline V gene are MRHNA and SNTAGT. The CDR3 region is CASSSGPDVGNSPLHF. CDR3 sequence (DNA): TGCGCCAGCAGTTCCGGGCCAGATGTGGGGAATTCACCCCTCCACTTT.

This chain uses TRBV30 with TRBJ2-7, with 13 positions matching TRBD2. The CDR3 totals 17 residues. The trim removed 0 bases at V and 1 base at J, leaving 6 bases unmatched. Germline lookup yields CDR1 GTSNPN and CDR2 SVGIG (reference sequence). The CDR3 sequence is CAWSVPWTSGGSYEQYF. The CDR3 nucleotides are TGTGCCTGGAGTGTTCCCTGGACTAGCGGGGGATCCTACGAGCAGTACTTC.

The chain joins TRBV5-6 to TRBJ2-7, with D possibly matching TRBD2 (5 bases). This CDR3 is 14 amino acids long. CDR1 and CDR2 from the germline V gene are SGHDT and YYEEEE. V lost 3 bases to trimming and J lost 0 bases, with 10 bases between them. The DNA of the CDR3 is TGTGCCAGCAGCTCCCGGGGAGTCTCCTACGAGCAGTACTTC. It encodes CASSSRGVSYEQYF.

The rearrangement joins TRBV28 to TRBJ2-1, with TRBD2 as a possible D gene (6 bases). The CDR3 sequence is 16 residues long. The germline V gene has CDR1 MDHEN and CDR2 SYDVKM. V shed 6 bases and J shed 4 bases, with 19 bases lying between them. The CDR3 reads CASRTSSSGGYNEQFF. As DNA, the CDR3 is TGTGCCAGCAGAACCTCTAGCTCCGGGGGTTACAATGAGCAGTTCTTC.

In the case of this clone: A single base is all that separates this from a far larger clone, so a read error is likely. This sequence joins TRBV5-8 and TRBJ1-5; D is unresolved. Germline V gene lookup returns CDR1 SGHTS and CDR2 YDEGEE. This CDR3 spans 15 amino acids. As DNA, the CDR3 is TGTGCCAGCAGCTTGGGGACCTGGAGCAATCAGCCCCGGCATTTT. It codes for CASSLGTWSNQPRHF.

The V gene is TRBV19, the J gene TRBJ2-2; TRBD2 matches 16 bases. Per germline, CDR1 LNHDA and CDR2 SQIVND (reference sequence). The ends lost 11 bases at V and 3 bases at J; junction bases unmatched: 21. The CDR3 runs to 21 residues. The CDR3 DNA sequence: TGTGCCTTCCGAAGGCCTCCGGGACTAGCGGGAGGGCCCCCGGACACCGGGGAGCTGTTTTTT. Translation gives CAFRRPPGLAGGPPDTGELFF.

V gene TRBV30 combines with J gene TRBJ2-1, with 8 bases matching TRBD2. The CDR3 runs to 13 residues. Trimming took 4 bases from V and 9 from J; bases not matched to a gene: 8. Germline assignment: CDR1 GTSNPN and CDR2 SVGIG (reference sequence). In nucleotides, the CDR3 is TGTGCCTGGACTTCGGGAGGGCCGAGTGAGCAGTTCTTC. It specifies CAWTSGGPSEQFF.

CDR3 DNA: TGTGCCAGCAGCGTAGATATTGGCAATCAGCCCCAGCATTTT. Encoded protein: CASSVDIGNQPQHF. The chain has TRBV9 and TRBJ1-5, with D unclear. The germline V and J ends were trimmed by 0 bases and 2 bases, with 6 bases remaining between them. This CDR3 is built from 14 residues. The V gene's germline CDR1 is SGDLS and CDR2 YYNGEE.